The sequence of this TCR beta chain was determined in a study of monozygotic twins with inflammatory bowel disease. This CDR3 region has 12 residues. The V gene's germline CDR1 is SQVTM and CDR2 ANQGSEA. Concerning this clonotype itself: Its antigen remains unknown.

The unique tags termed UMIs, each holding a 6-nucleotide sample barcode, were added by means of template switching. TCRdb re-called the 5' RACE reads; one entry per CDR3 protein, DNA not given. This repertoire includes 330,000 or so distinct CDR3 sequences. Findings and limits, study-wide: On the inverse Simpson index, IBD patients scored lower for TCRbeta diversity than healthy co-twins. Especially with disease activity, IBD patients shared fewer clonotypes with others than healthy twins did.

The authors drew roughly 2.5 ml of blood from each donor. Source material: blood. The V and J genes are TRBV29-1 and TRBJ2-3; the TCRdb D gene call, TRBD2, has no DNA to confirm it. This TCR came from a human donor with ulcerative colitis or Crohn's disease, or a healthy co-twin of an affected twin (not recorded which). The CDR3: CSADYRERTQYF.